This note documents a single T cell receptor beta chain sequence. The antigen is undetermined. Germline values: CDR1 MNHEY, CDR2 SMNVEV (reference sequence). The J segment lost 7 bases and the V segment lost 5 bases, leaving 6 bases of the junction unmatched. This CDR3 is 14 amino acids long. The source of the sample is a study of shared clonotypes between healthy human individuals. CD4+ cells yielded CD45RA+ naive and CD45RA-negative memory subsets. The study, taken as a whole, reports: Richness estimates generally favored naive over memory subsets.

Data came from immunoSEQ multiplex PCR; TCRdb stores just in-frame clones and leaves some out. The profile covers approximately 2.1 million clones, with more than 85% appearing a single time and 0.39% taken by the ten largest. The material sequenced was naive CD4+ T cells from PBMCs. Regarding subset: CD45RA+ positively selected. This chain connects TRBV27 to TRBJ2-3, with 10 bases matching TRBD2. This receptor was identified in a young man in good health. Some clones in this sample may be carry-over from other donors' samples. The CDR3: CASSVLAGPYTQYF. The DNA for the CDR3 is TGTGCCAGCAGTGTACTAGCGGGACCGTATACGCAGTATTTT.